This TCR beta chain was sequenced for a study of blood T cell repertoires in COVID-19. Assay: immunoSEQ multiplex PCR; the TCRdb copy retains only in-frame clones and omits some. The sample consists of approximately 62,000 clones, 70% to 90% of them appearing once. This clone was recorded only once. The sample comprised peripheral blood. The source of this sequence is an elderly man with acute or convalescent COVID-19.

CDR3 nucleotides: TGCAGCGTTGAAGCGAGCGGGGGTATGATCACAGATACGCAGTATTTT. Translation gives CSVEASGGMITDTQYF. The chain carries TRBV29-1 and TRBJ2-3, with 8 bases that match TRBD2. This CDR3 spans 16 amino acids. Germline trimming cut 1 base from V and 2 bases from J; bases unmatched to any gene: 8. In germline, CDR1 is SQVTM, CDR2 ANQGSEA.